The 8 T cell receptor beta chains below come from one sample, sequenced in a study of T-cell reconstitution after alpha-beta-depleted transplantation in children. TCRbeta library preparation incorporated unique molecular identifiers. MiXCR, applied by TCRdb to the PCR reads, yields one record per CDR3 protein. This sample has about 420,000 distinct CDR3 sequences, with roughly a tenth found just once. Sequenced here: PBMCs from the stem cell graft donor, sampled from the stem cell graft. Receptors were obtained from a human donor who donated a stem cell graft to a child with acute myeloid leukemia.

This clonotype was counted only a few times. In nucleotides, the CDR3 is TGTGCCACCAGCAGAGATGATGGGACTCTCAACACCGGGGAGCTGTTTTTT. Translation gives CATSRDDGTLNTGELFF. This chain links TRBV15 with TRBJ2-2; D possibly corresponds to TRBD2 (6 bases). Trimming took off 0 bases at V and 2 bases at J, with 13 bases between the two ends. CDR1 and CDR2 from the germline V gene are LNHNV and YYDKDF (reference sequence). This CDR3 spans 17 amino acids.

This clonotype was seen only a few times. This rearrangement joins TRBV11-2 to TRBJ2-5; D is undetermined. The CDR3 extends over 11 amino acids. Germline V gene lookup returns CDR1 SGHAT and CDR2 FQNNGV. Trimming stripped 9 bases from V and 3 bases from J, with 8 bases between. The CDR3 nucleotides are TGTGCCAGTCTCAAGGAAGAGACCCAGTACTTC. Translating gives CASLKEETQYF.

The chain is built from TRBV11-2 and TRBJ1-1; D gene ambiguous. The V gene's germline CDR1 is SGHAT and CDR2 FQNNGV. This CDR3 has 14 residues. V was clipped by 1 base and J by 1 base, with 7 bases between them. The CDR3 reads CASSLVSGNTEAFF. The CDR3 DNA reads as TGTGCCAGCAGCTTAGTATCTGGGAACACTGAAGCTTTCTTT.

This clonotype was counted between two and nine times. This chain joins TRBV7-2 and TRBJ2-7; D call uncertain. This CDR3 has 12 residues. Germline loops: CDR1 SGHTA, CDR2 FQGNSA. V shed 6 bases and J shed 5 bases, with 11 bases lying between them. The CDR3 spells CASSPTMDEQYF. CDR3 DNA: TGTGCCAGCAGTCCTACGATGGACGAGCAGTACTTC.

This clonotype was seen many times. The chain is built from TRBV5-1 and TRBJ2-5; 11 nucleotides match TRBD2. This CDR3 comprises 17 residues. The germline gives CDR1 SGHRS, CDR2 YFSETQ. The ends lost 5 bases at V and 5 bases at J; junction bases unmatched: 14. This CDR3 is CASSYAPGTSGGETQYF. For the CDR3, the DNA is TGCGCCAGCAGTTATGCCCCCGGGACTAGCGGAGGTGAGACCCAGTACTTC. Full variable domain (remainder filled in from reference TRBV5-1 and TRBJ2-5): KAGVTQTPRYLIKTRGQQVTLSCSPISGHRSVSWYQQTPGQGLQFLFEYFSETQRNKGNFPGRFSGRQFSNSRSEMNVSTLELGDSALYLCASSYAPGTSGGETQYFGPGTRLLVL.

This clonotype showed up many times. V gene TRBV5-6 combines with J gene TRBJ1-5; tentatively, D is TRBD1 (5 bases). V was clipped by 4 bases and J by 1 base, with 15 bases between them. Germline assignment: CDR1 SGHDT and CDR2 YYEEEE. CDR3 length: 16 residues. The CDR3 DNA reads as TGTGCCAGCAGCCAATGGGGGGAAACGAGCAATCAGCCCCAGCATTTT. It codes for CASSQWGETSNQPQHF.

The chain carries TRBV20-1 and TRBJ2-7; 11 nucleotides line up with TRBD2. The ends lost 2 bases at V and 9 bases at J; junction bases unmatched: 15. This CDR3 is 16 amino acids long. CDR1 DFQATT and CDR2 SNEGSKA come from the germline V gene (reference sequence). Here the CDR3 reads CSARSRRTSGWSGQYF. The CDR3 DNA reads as TGCAGTGCTAGATCCCGCCGGACTAGCGGGTGGTCCGGGCAGTACTTC.

The chain employs TRBV29-1 and TRBJ2-7; a possible D gene is TRBD2 (5 bases). CDR1 SQVTM and CDR2 ANQGSEA come from the germline V gene. This CDR3 is 16 amino acids long. V was clipped by 4 bases and J by 0 bases, with 19 bases between them. DNA for the CDR3: TGCAGCGTTGGGAGGTTCGCGGCGGGTCGCTCCTACGAGCAGTACTTC. It codes for CSVGRFAAGRSYEQYF.